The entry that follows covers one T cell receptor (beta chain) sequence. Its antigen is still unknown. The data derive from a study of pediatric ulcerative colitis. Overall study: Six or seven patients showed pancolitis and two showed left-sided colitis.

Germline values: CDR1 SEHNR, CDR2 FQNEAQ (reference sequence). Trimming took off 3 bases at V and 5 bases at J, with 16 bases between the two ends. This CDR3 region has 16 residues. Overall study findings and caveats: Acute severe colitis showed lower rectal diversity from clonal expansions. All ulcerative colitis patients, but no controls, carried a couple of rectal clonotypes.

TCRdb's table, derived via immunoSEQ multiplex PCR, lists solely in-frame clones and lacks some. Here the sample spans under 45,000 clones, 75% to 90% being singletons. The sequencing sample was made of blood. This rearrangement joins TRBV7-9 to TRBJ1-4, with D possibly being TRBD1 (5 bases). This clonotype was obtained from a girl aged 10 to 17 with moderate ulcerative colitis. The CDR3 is CASSFYSGTKNEKLFF. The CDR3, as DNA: TGTGCCAGCAGCTTCTACTCCGGGACTAAGAATGAAAAACTGTTTTTT.